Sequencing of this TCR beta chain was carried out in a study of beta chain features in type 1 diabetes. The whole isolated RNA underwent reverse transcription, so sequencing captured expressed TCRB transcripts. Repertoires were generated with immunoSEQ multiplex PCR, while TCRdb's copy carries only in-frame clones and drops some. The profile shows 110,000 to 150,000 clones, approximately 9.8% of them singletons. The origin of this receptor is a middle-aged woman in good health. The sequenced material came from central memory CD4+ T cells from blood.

CDR3 amino acids: CAITGTSGGYEQYF. The CDR3 bases are TGTGCCATCACCGGGACTAGCGGAGGGTACGAGCAGTACTTC. The chain carries TRBV10-3 and TRBJ2-7; the match to TRBD2 covers 11 bases. Trimming removed 7 bases from V and 4 bases from J; junction bases left unmatched: 6. This CDR3 is 14 amino acids long. Germline V gives CDR1 ENHRY, CDR2 SYGVKD.